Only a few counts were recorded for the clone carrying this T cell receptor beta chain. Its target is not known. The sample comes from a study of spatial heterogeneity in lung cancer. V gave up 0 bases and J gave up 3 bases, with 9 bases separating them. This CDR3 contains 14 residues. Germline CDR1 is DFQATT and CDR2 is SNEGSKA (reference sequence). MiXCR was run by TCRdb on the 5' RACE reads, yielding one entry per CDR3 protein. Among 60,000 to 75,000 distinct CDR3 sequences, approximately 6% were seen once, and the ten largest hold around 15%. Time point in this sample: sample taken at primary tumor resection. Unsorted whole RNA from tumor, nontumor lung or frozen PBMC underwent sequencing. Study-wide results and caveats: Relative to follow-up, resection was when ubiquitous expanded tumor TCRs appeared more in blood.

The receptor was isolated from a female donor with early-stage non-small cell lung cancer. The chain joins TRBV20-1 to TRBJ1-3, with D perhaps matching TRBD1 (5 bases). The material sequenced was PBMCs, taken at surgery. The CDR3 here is CSARDAGRGNTIYF. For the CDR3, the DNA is TGCAGTGCTAGAGATGCGGGACGTGGAAACACCATATATTTT.